This T cell receptor (beta chain) was documented in a study of cytomegalovirus exposure and HLA in healthy donors. Turning to this clone: Its antigen is currently unknown. A read error may account for a junction end that differs from germline.

A multiplex PCR was run with 60 Vbeta primers and 13 Jbeta primers. Repertoires were generated with immunoSEQ multiplex PCR, while TCRdb's copy carries only in-frame clones and drops some. The sample lists some 130,000 clones, 60% to 85% occurring once. CDR1 is SSHAT and CDR2 is FNYEAQ in the germline V gene (reference sequence). The CDR3 has 15 amino acids. Findings of the study overall: In an earlier analysis, most TCR beta V segments were productive about 87% or about 30% of the time. The authors excluded some V segments, including TRBV6-2 and TRBV6-3, as indistinguishable. Cytomegalovirus-associated status was assigned to approximately 160 TCR beta chains. Reports indicate that TCR beta sequences accurately predicted the HLA-A and HLA-B alleles of most subjects.

This TCR was recovered from a male donor in good health and CMV-seropositive. The chain couples TRBV7-7 to TRBJ2-1; 8 nucleotides line up with TRBD1. The specimen was PBMCs. The CDR3 nucleotides are TGTGCTAGCAGCTTGGACAGGGCCACCTACAATGAGCAGTTCTTC. This gives the protein CASSLDRATYNEQFF.